The rows below give T cell receptor beta chains drawn from one sample of a study of cytomegalovirus exposure and HLA in healthy donors. Repertoires were generated with immunoSEQ multiplex PCR, while TCRdb's copy carries only in-frame clones and drops some. The repertoire holds over 150,000 clones, roughly 80% seen once, with under 15% in the top ten. Source material: PBMCs. The source is a woman in her forties or fifties in good health and CMV-seronegative. Both conserved end residues are part of each CDR3. A D gene is named only where the DNA matches it firmly. Size tells how often a clone was seen (once, few, many) or the class of an expanded clone, and some rows leave it out.

>TRBJ2-2|NA|TRBV7-9|NA
TGTGCCAGCAGTCCAACCACTAGTTATGGCGGGGAGCTGTTTTTT
CASSPTTSYGGELFF
>TRBJ1-5|once|TRBV6-5|NA
TGTGCCAGCAGCCCCGGGGTGGGGAGCAATCAGCCCCAGCATTTT
CASSPGVGSNQPQHF
>TRBJ2-7|NA|TRBV7-9|TRBD2
TGTGCCAGCAGCTCACCCCGGACTAGCGGGAGCTTATCCGGCTACGAGCAGTACTTC
CASSSPRTSGSLSGYEQYF
>TRBJ1-6|NA|TRBV9|TRBD1
TGTGCCAGCAGCGTGAAGGGGGCTAATTCACCCCTCCACTTT
CASSVKGANSPLHF
>TRBJ2-2|NA|TRBV29-1|TRBD2
TGCAGCGTTCGAAAGGGACTAGCGGGAGGGCCGCCCACCGGGGAGCTGTTTTTT
CSVRKGLAGGPPTGELFF
>TRBJ2-1|few|TRBV9|TRBD2
TGTGCCAGCAGCCCAAGGTCTAGCGGGAGTCGGTGGGAGCAGTTCTTC
CASSPRSSGSRWEQFF
>TRBJ1-1|NA|TRBV5-1|NA
TGCGCCAGCAGCGTTCAGGGTGACACTGAAGCTTTCTTT
CASSVQGDTEAFF
>TRBJ1-4|once|TRBV18|TRBD1
TGTGCCAGCTCACCCGCTAGCAGGGGGTACGAAAAACTGTTTTTT
CASSPASRGYEKLFF
>TRBJ1-5|NA|TRBV16|NA
TGTGCCAGCAGCCGAGAGATTGGGCCTCAGCCCCAGCATTTT
CASSREIGPQPQHF
>TRBJ2-7|NA|TRBV15|TRBD2
TGTGCCACTCCTCCCGGGACTAGCGGTAGCTCCTACGAGCAGTACTTC
CATPPGTSGSSYEQYF
>TRBJ1-1|NA|TRBV4-3|NA
TGCGCCAGCAGCCAAGAGTACGGGCTAGGGGTCTCCACTGAAGCTTTCTTT
CASSQEYGLGVSTEAFF
>TRBJ2-5|NA|TRBV2|NA
TGTGCCAGTTCAAGGGGCCAAGAGACCCAGTACTTC
CASSRGQETQYF
>TRBJ2-7|NA|TRBV10-1|TRBD1
TGCGCCAGCAGTGGACCCGGGACAGGCGACTACGAGCAGTACTTC
CASSGPGTGDYEQYF
>TRBJ2-1|NA|TRBV6-1|TRBD2
TGTGCCAGCAGCGGGATAGCGGGGGGCAATGAGCAGTTCTTC
CASSGIAGGNEQFF
>TRBJ1-1|NA|TRBV2|TRBD1
TGTGCCAGCAGTGGGGACAGGGGAGCCACTGAAGCTTTCTTT
CASSGDRGATEAFF
>TRBJ2-3|NA|TRBV10-1|NA
TGCGCCAGCAGTGACCCCGGGAAGGGCACAGATACGCAGTATTTT
CASSDPGKGTDTQYF
>TRBJ1-3|NA|TRBV7-2|NA
TGTGCCAGCAGCTTGCGCCCCGGACAGAGTGGAAACACCATATATTTT
CASSLRPGQSGNTIYF
>TRBJ1-1|once|TRBV29-1|NA
TGCAGCGTGAGTTTGAACACTGAAGCTTTCTTT
CSVSLNTEAFF
>TRBJ2-7|NA|TRBV11-3|TRBD1
TGTGCCAGCAGCCACCGGGACAGTTACGAGCAGTACTTC
CASSHRDSYEQYF
>TRBJ2-7|NA|TRBV2|NA
TGTGCCAGCAGGTATTACGAGCAGTACTTC
CASRYYEQYF
>TRBJ1-1|NA|TRBV28|TRBD1
TGTGCCAGCAGTGGGAGGACAGGGAACGGGATTGAAGCTTTCTTT
CASSGRTGNGIEAFF
>TRBJ2-1|NA|TRBV5-6|TRBD1
TGTGCCAGCAGCTTGCCCTGGACAGGGGGCGTCTACAATGAGCAGTTCTTC
CASSLPWTGGVYNEQFF
>TRBJ2-7|NA|TRBV5-1|TRBD2
TGCGCCAGCAGCTTGGGTAGCGGGCCCTACGAGCAGTACTTC
CASSLGSGPYEQYF
>TRBJ2-7|NA|TRBV11-2|TRBD2
TGTGCCAGCAGCTTAGAAGCGGGAGGGAGGTACGAGCAGTACTTC
CASSLEAGGRYEQYF
>TRBJ1-5|NA|TRBV19|NA
TGTGCCAGTAGTATAGTTCCGGGGGGGACGGAGCAGAGGAGTAGCAATCAGCCCCAGCATTTT
CASSIVPGGTEQRSSNQPQHF
>TRBJ2-5|NA|TRBV28|NA
TGTGCCAGCAGGCCGTACGGAGGGGGCTCAGAGACCCAGTACTTC
CASRPYGGGSETQYF
>TRBJ1-5|NA|TRBV28|NA
TGTGCCAGCTGGGGCAGATATCAGCCCCAGCATTTT
CASWGRYQPQHF
>TRBJ1-2|NA|TRBV29-1|TRBD1
TGCAGCGTCGCGATCGGACAGGGGAGCTATGGCTACACCTTC
CSVAIGQGSYGYTF
>TRBJ1-1|NA|TRBV6-1|NA
TGTGCCAGCACCATCCGGGTTTTGTATACTGAAGCTTTCTTT
CASTIRVLYTEAFF
>TRBJ2-7|NA|TRBV19|NA
TGTGCCAGTAGTCTCGGTTCAGGGTACGAGCAGTACTTC
CASSLGSGYEQYF
>TRBJ2-7|NA|TRBV7-9|TRBD1
TGTGCCAGCAGCTTAGGAGACAGGGGGCAAAATCGTGGCGAGCAGTACTTC
CASSLGDRGQNRGEQYF
>TRBJ1-1|NA|TRBV28|NA
TGTGCCAGCAGTTTATCTCGGACAACGAACACTGAAGCTTTCTTT
CASSLSRTTNTEAFF
>TRBJ2-7|NA|TRBV7-2|NA
TGTGCCAGCAGTAAAAACAGGGACCCCTACGAGCAGTACTTC
CASSKNRDPYEQYF
>TRBJ1-4|NA|TRBV14|NA
TGTGCCAGCAGCCCAGGGCAATCAACTAATGAAAAACTGTTTTTT
CASSPGQSTNEKLFF
>TRBJ1-1|NA|TRBV28|NA
TGTGCCAGCAGTTTAGGCGGTCGGCGGGTGAACACTGAAGCTTTCTTT
CASSLGGRRVNTEAFF
>TRBJ2-3|NA|TRBV19|TRBD2
TGTGCCAGTAGTCCTGGACTAGCGGGAGGAGCAGATACGCAGTATTTT
CASSPGLAGGADTQYF
>TRBJ2-1|NA|TRBV2|TRBD2
TGTGCCAGCGGGGCTGACGGGAGGTCTGGTGAGCAGTTCTTC
CASGADGRSGEQFF
>TRBJ2-1|NA|TRBV19|TRBD1
TGTGCCAGTACCCCAGGGACAGACAATGAGCAGTTCTTC
CASTPGTDNEQFF
>TRBJ2-2|NA|TRBV28|NA
TGTGCCAGCAGTTTTGGGGCCGGGCTGACCGGGGAGCTGTTTTTT
CASSFGAGLTGELFF
>TRBJ1-2|NA|TRBV2|TRBD1
TGTACCAGCAGGCCGGGACAGAACTATGGCTACACCTTC
CTSRPGQNYGYTF
>TRBJ2-7|few|TRBV27|TRBD2
TGTGCCAGCAGTTTATCCCCGAACCCGACTAGCTGGGCCGAGCAGTACTTC
CASSLSPNPTSWAEQYF